A selection of T cell receptor beta chains follows, all from one sample in a study of read filtering for tumor transcriptome and immune sequencing. TCRdb independently ran MiXCR on the reads; one entry per CDR3 protein. Of 130,000 or so distinct CDR3 sequences in the sample, over 10% were seen once. Sequenced sample: a population of CD138-negative cells sorted from bone marrow. The origin of the receptors is a donor aged 40 or older with multiple myeloma. Both conserved end residues are part of each CDR3. The order of the fields is clone size, J gene, D gene, V gene, CDR3 DNA, CDR3 protein. D genes are given only for firm matches. Only some rows state a clone size, as once, few, many or a class for expanded clones.

clone_size: many; j_call: TRBJ2-3; d_call: NA; v_call: TRBV13; cdr3_nt: TGTGCCAGCAGCTTAGTTAGCGGACGCACAGATACGCAGTATTTT; cdr3_aa: CASSLVSGRTDTQYF
clone_size: many; j_call: TRBJ1-5; d_call: NA; v_call: TRBV5-6; cdr3_nt: TGTGCCAGCAGCGGGGGAATTAGCAATCAGCCCCAGCATTTT; cdr3_aa: CASSGGISNQPQHF
clone_size: many; j_call: TRBJ2-1; d_call: NA; v_call: TRBV4-1; cdr3_nt: TGCGCCAGCAGCCAAGAAGCGAACAATGAGCAGTTCTTC; cdr3_aa: CASSQEANNEQFF
clone_size: many; j_call: TRBJ2-1; d_call: NA; v_call: TRBV5-1; cdr3_nt: TGCGCCAGCAGCTTTGGGGGGTTTTTAAATGAGCAGTTCTTC; cdr3_aa: CASSFGGFLNEQFF
clone_size: many; j_call: TRBJ2-1; d_call: NA; v_call: TRBV7-9; cdr3_nt: TGTGCCAGCAGCCCTAGCACCTCCTACAATGAGCAGTTCTTC; cdr3_aa: CASSPSTSYNEQFF
clone_size: many; j_call: TRBJ2-1; d_call: NA; v_call: TRBV18; cdr3_nt: TGTGCCAGCTCACCAGTGAGGGCCCTAGGGTACAATGAGCAGTTCTTC; cdr3_aa: CASSPVRALGYNEQFF
clone_size: many; j_call: TRBJ2-1; d_call: TRBD2; v_call: TRBV19; cdr3_nt: TGTGCCAGTAGTACCCCTAGCGGGAGGGCCTATGAGCAGTTCTTC; cdr3_aa: CASSTPSGRAYEQFF
clone_size: many; j_call: TRBJ2-1; d_call: NA; v_call: TRBV6-2/TRBV6-3; cdr3_nt: TGTGCCAGCAGTTACTCCGTTCGGGCTAGTAGAGGGAATGAGCAGTTCTTC; cdr3_aa: CASSYSVRASRGNEQFF
clone_size: many; j_call: TRBJ2-3; d_call: NA; v_call: TRBV12-3/TRBV12-4; cdr3_nt: TGTGCCAGCAGTTTCGGGGGATTCACAGATACGCAGTATTTT; cdr3_aa: CASSFGGFTDTQYF
clone_size: many; j_call: TRBJ1-1; d_call: NA; v_call: TRBV7-9; cdr3_nt: TGTGCCAGCAGCCCCCCCGGGACTGAAGCTTTCTTT; cdr3_aa: CASSPPGTEAFF
clone_size: many; j_call: TRBJ2-3; d_call: NA; v_call: TRBV10-3; cdr3_nt: TGTGCCATCAGTGGAGAAAGACCTAGCACAGATACGCAGTATTTT; cdr3_aa: CAISGERPSTDTQYF
clone_size: many; j_call: TRBJ2-3; d_call: NA; v_call: TRBV7-2; cdr3_nt: TGTGCCAGCAGCGACAATCACGAGGATCTAACAGATACGCAGTATTTT; cdr3_aa: CASSDNHEDLTDTQYF
clone_size: many; j_call: TRBJ2-5; d_call: NA; v_call: TRBV7-8; cdr3_nt: TGTGCCAGCGGGGCGAAGACCCAGTACTTC; cdr3_aa: CASGAKTQYF
clone_size: many; j_call: TRBJ2-1; d_call: TRBD2; v_call: TRBV19; cdr3_nt: TGTGCCAGTACTCGAGGGAGCGGGAGCTTCTACAATGAGCAGTTCTTC; cdr3_aa: CASTRGSGSFYNEQFF
clone_size: many; j_call: TRBJ2-1; d_call: NA; v_call: TRBV6-5; cdr3_nt: TGTGCCAGCAGTTACGGGTCAAAGGGTGAGCAGTTCTTC; cdr3_aa: CASSYGSKGEQFF
clone_size: many; j_call: TRBJ2-7; d_call: NA; v_call: TRBV6-2/TRBV6-3; cdr3_nt: TGTGCCAGCAGTTACGGGGGTCCTACTCTGGACTTC; cdr3_aa: CASSYGGPTLDF
clone_size: NA; j_call: TRBJ1-2; d_call: NA; v_call: TRBV19; cdr3_nt: TGTGCCAGTAGTGTTGGACCCGGCTACACCTTC; cdr3_aa: CASSVGPGYTF
clone_size: many; j_call: TRBJ2-2; d_call: NA; v_call: TRBV12-3/TRBV12-4; cdr3_nt: TGTGCCAGCAGCCTTGGGCTGACGAACACCGGGGAGCTGTTTTTT; cdr3_aa: CASSLGLTNTGELFF
clone_size: many; j_call: TRBJ1-2; d_call: TRBD1; v_call: TRBV4-1; cdr3_nt: TGCGCCAGCAGCCAATTAATACGGGACAGACAGCAGTATGGCTACACCTTC; cdr3_aa: CASSQLIRDRQQYGYTF
clone_size: NA; j_call: TRBJ2-6; d_call: TRBD1; v_call: TRBV6-2/TRBV6-3; cdr3_nt: TGTGCCAGCAGCCTCCGGGACAGGGCCCCCTCGGGGGCCAACGTCCTGACTTTC; cdr3_aa: CASSLRDRAPSGANVLTF
clone_size: many; j_call: TRBJ1-1; d_call: NA; v_call: TRBV27; cdr3_nt: TGTGCCAGCAGTGGGACACGGACTGAAGCTTTCTTT; cdr3_aa: CASSGTRTEAFF
clone_size: NA; j_call: TRBJ2-5; d_call: TRBD2; v_call: TRBV11-2; cdr3_nt: TGTGCCTGCAGCCGTGGACTAGGCGAGACCCAGTACTTC; cdr3_aa: CACSRGLGETQYF
clone_size: many; j_call: TRBJ2-7; d_call: TRBD2; v_call: TRBV20-1; cdr3_nt: TGCAGTGCTAGTCCAGTCGCGACTAGCGTCCACGAGCAGTACTTC; cdr3_aa: CSASPVATSVHEQYF
clone_size: few; j_call: TRBJ2-5; d_call: NA; v_call: TRBV20-1; cdr3_nt: TGCAGTGCTGGGGACACGTCGGAGACCCAGTACTTC; cdr3_aa: CSAGDTSETQYF
clone_size: once; j_call: TRBJ1-1; d_call: TRBD1; v_call: TRBV28; cdr3_nt: TGTGCCAGCAGCCGCCGCGGCACAGGGGGGTGGACTGAAGCTTTCTTT; cdr3_aa: CASSRRGTGGWTEAFF
clone_size: many; j_call: TRBJ1-1; d_call: TRBD1; v_call: TRBV20-1; cdr3_nt: TGCAGTGCGGACGGGGACAGGGCGAGCACTGAAGCTTTCTTT; cdr3_aa: CSADGDRASTEAFF
clone_size: many; j_call: TRBJ2-5; d_call: NA; v_call: TRBV23-1; cdr3_nt: TGCGCCAGCACTCCGACAGCTCATCATTATCAAGAGACCCAGTACTTC; cdr3_aa: CASTPTAHHYQETQYF
clone_size: few; j_call: TRBJ2-7; d_call: NA; v_call: TRBV27; cdr3_nt: TGTGCCAGCAGTCCCTGGACCTCCGAGGTCGTTGAGCAGTACTTC; cdr3_aa: CASSPWTSEVVEQYF
clone_size: few; j_call: TRBJ1-5; d_call: NA; v_call: TRBV10-2; cdr3_nt: TGCGCCAGCAGCGCCGAGGAAATTCAGCCCCAGCATTTT; cdr3_aa: CASSAEEIQPQHF
clone_size: many; j_call: TRBJ2-7; d_call: NA; v_call: TRBV29-1; cdr3_nt: TGCAGCGTTGAGGAGCGCCCTGCCTACGAGCAGTACTTC; cdr3_aa: CSVEERPAYEQYF
clone_size: many; j_call: TRBJ2-3; d_call: NA; v_call: TRBV20-1; cdr3_nt: TGCAGTGCCCAAGCGCGATCCACAGATACGCAGTATTTT; cdr3_aa: CSAQARSTDTQYF
clone_size: NA; j_call: TRBJ1-5; d_call: NA; v_call: TRBV6-6; cdr3_nt: TGTGCCAGCAGTTTCCTGGACAATCAGCCCCAGCATTTT; cdr3_aa: CASSFLDNQPQHF
clone_size: many; j_call: TRBJ2-1; d_call: NA; v_call: TRBV5-5; cdr3_nt: TGTGCCAGCAGCTTGAACAGCCGCAATGAGCAGTTCTTC; cdr3_aa: CASSLNSRNEQFF
clone_size: many; j_call: TRBJ2-7; d_call: NA; v_call: TRBV7-9; cdr3_nt: TGTGCCAGCAGCCCTACAGGGAACGAGCAGTACTTC; cdr3_aa: CASSPTGNEQYF
clone_size: many; j_call: TRBJ2-7; d_call: TRBD1; v_call: TRBV5-1; cdr3_nt: TGCGCCAGCAGCTCCAGACAGGGGTCTCGCGAGCAGTACTTC; cdr3_aa: CASSSRQGSREQYF
clone_size: many; j_call: TRBJ2-7; d_call: NA; v_call: TRBV6-5; cdr3_nt: TGTGCCAGCAGTTACTCTGGGGATAGCGGCTACGAGCAGTACTTC; cdr3_aa: CASSYSGDSGYEQYF
clone_size: NA; j_call: TRBJ2-1; d_call: TRBD1; v_call: TRBV24-1; cdr3_nt: TGTGCCACCAGTGACTTTACCGGGGGACAGGGGGCGAATGAGCAGTTCTTC; cdr3_aa: CATSDFTGGQGANEQFF
clone_size: many; j_call: TRBJ2-7; d_call: TRBD1; v_call: TRBV5-1; cdr3_nt: TGCGCCAGCAGCTTGCAGGGGGATTCGTACGAGCAGTACTTC; cdr3_aa: CASSLQGDSYEQYF
clone_size: once; j_call: TRBJ2-7; d_call: NA; v_call: TRBV29-1; cdr3_nt: TGCAGCGTTGGCCACGGGGGGCCAAACGAGCAGTACTTC; cdr3_aa: CSVGHGGPNEQYF
clone_size: many; j_call: TRBJ2-7; d_call: NA; v_call: TRBV10-1; cdr3_nt: TGCGCCAGCAGTGAGTCGACGGCTAGCTACGAGCAGTACTTC; cdr3_aa: CASSESTASYEQYF
clone_size: NA; j_call: TRBJ1-1; d_call: TRBD1; v_call: TRBV20-1; cdr3_nt: TGCAGTGCACGGGACAGGGTCACTGAAGCTTTCTTT; cdr3_aa: CSARDRVTEAFF
clone_size: many; j_call: TRBJ2-7; d_call: NA; v_call: TRBV7-9; cdr3_nt: TGTGCCAGCAGCCTACGGGAGTTCTACGAGCAGTACTTC; cdr3_aa: CASSLREFYEQYF
clone_size: many; j_call: TRBJ2-7; d_call: NA; v_call: TRBV6-2/TRBV6-3; cdr3_nt: TGTGCCAGCAGTCGGGGGAATTCCTACGAGCAGTACTTC; cdr3_aa: CASSRGNSYEQYF
clone_size: many; j_call: TRBJ1-2; d_call: NA; v_call: TRBV20-1; cdr3_nt: TGCAGTGCTGGTAACAGGGTTGACGGCTATGGCTACACCTTC; cdr3_aa: CSAGNRVDGYGYTF
clone_size: NA; j_call: TRBJ2-7; d_call: NA; v_call: TRBV5-1; cdr3_nt: TGCGCCTGCAGCTTGGTGTGTAGGGAGGACGAGCAGTACTTC; cdr3_aa: CACSLVCREDEQYF
clone_size: NA; j_call: TRBJ1-5; d_call: NA; v_call: TRBV6-2/TRBV6-3; cdr3_nt: TGTGCCAGCAGTGACGACATGAGCAATCAGCCCCAGCATTTT; cdr3_aa: CASSDDMSNQPQHF
clone_size: many; j_call: TRBJ2-2; d_call: NA; v_call: TRBV6-6; cdr3_nt: TGTGCCAGCAGTTACTCGATTGTACGGAGGAACACCGGGGAGCTGTTTTTT; cdr3_aa: CASSYSIVRRNTGELFF
clone_size: many; j_call: TRBJ1-6; d_call: NA; v_call: TRBV11-2; cdr3_nt: TGTGCCAGCAGCCTTCGACAGCCCATGTATGGTTCACCCCTCCACTTT; cdr3_aa: CASSLRQPMYGSPLHF
clone_size: many; j_call: TRBJ2-2; d_call: TRBD2; v_call: TRBV2; cdr3_nt: TGTGCCAGCAGACCCGGACTAGCGGGAGGAGGGCTGTTTTTT; cdr3_aa: CASRPGLAGGGLFF
clone_size: many; j_call: TRBJ1-5; d_call: NA; v_call: TRBV30; cdr3_nt: TGTGCCTGGAGTGTACAGAACAATCAGCCCCAGCATTTT; cdr3_aa: CAWSVQNNQPQHF
clone_size: few; j_call: TRBJ2-5; d_call: NA; v_call: TRBV4-1; cdr3_nt: TGCGCCAGCAGCCAAGACGGCCTTAGAGTTACTGGAGAGACCCAGTACTTC; cdr3_aa: CASSQDGLRVTGETQYF
clone_size: few; j_call: TRBJ2-5; d_call: NA; v_call: TRBV19; cdr3_nt: TGTGCCAGTAGTATAGATCGGCAGACAGAGACCCAGTACTTC; cdr3_aa: CASSIDRQTETQYF
clone_size: many; j_call: TRBJ2-3; d_call: NA; v_call: TRBV12-3/TRBV12-4; cdr3_nt: TGTGCCAGCACCACGGCGGGGGCTGATACGCAGTATTTT; cdr3_aa: CASTTAGADTQYF
clone_size: many; j_call: TRBJ2-3; d_call: NA; v_call: TRBV12-3/TRBV12-4; cdr3_nt: TGTGCCAGCAGTTTAATGGTTGGGACAGATACGCAGTATTTT; cdr3_aa: CASSLMVGTDTQYF
clone_size: many; j_call: TRBJ2-1; d_call: TRBD1; v_call: TRBV6-1; cdr3_nt: TGTGCCAGCATTGACAGGGACAGGAGAAACAATGAGCAGTTCTTC; cdr3_aa: CASIDRDRRNNEQFF
clone_size: many; j_call: TRBJ2-5; d_call: NA; v_call: TRBV6-2/TRBV6-3; cdr3_nt: TGTGCCAGCAGCTCTGACTACCTATACCAAGAGACCCAGTACTTC; cdr3_aa: CASSSDYLYQETQYF
clone_size: many; j_call: TRBJ2-1; d_call: TRBD1; v_call: TRBV24-1; cdr3_nt: TGTGCCACCAGTGACCCTGGACAGGGCCTTCTGAATGAGCAGTTCTTC; cdr3_aa: CATSDPGQGLLNEQFF